This TCR beta chain originates from a study of blood T cell dynamics during melanoma immunotherapy. A few counts support this clone. A fixed DNA input of 350 ng was used per bulk PBMC sample. Profiled with immunoSEQ multiplex PCR; TCRdb holds only in-frame clones, not every one. The repertoire consists of around 10,000 clones, with around 78% occurring once and the leading ten covering about 20%. The V gene end was trimmed by 3 bases and the J gene end by 7 bases; junction bases not matched to a gene: 4. This CDR3 is 14 amino acids long. Germline V gene lookup returns CDR1 LNHDA and CDR2 SQIVND (reference sequence). As to time point: pre-treatment baseline. Apart from a couple of fast progressors, RECIST 1.1 response was judged 12 weeks post-infusion.

The receptor was isolated from a human donor with melanoma. This specimen was blood, taken from a patient treated with checkpoint blockade. The genes are TRBV19 and TRBJ2-1; 9 bases line up with TRBD2. The CDR3 DNA is TGTGCCAGTAGTATCAGCGGGGGGCATAATGAGCAGTTCTTC. This encodes CASSISGGHNEQFF.